This TCR beta chain was retrieved from a study of T-cell reconstitution after alpha-beta-depleted transplantation in children. This sample's TCRbeta library carried unique molecular identifier barcodes. TCRdb re-called the PCR reads with MiXCR, one entry per CDR3 protein. The data contain around 500,000 distinct CDR3 sequences, more than 20% of them seen just once; the ten biggest clones take up around an eighth. The V gene's germline CDR1 is MNHEY and CDR2 SVGEGT. This CDR3 has 13 amino acids. The V gene lost 8 bases and the J gene lost 1 base, with 11 bases spanning the gap. Findings and limits, study-wide: Alpha-beta T cells about two months after transplant reportedly derived from several hundred expanded graft clones. There were some patients whose high TCRbeta diversity at day 60 came from surviving recipient T cells and thymic progenitors. Hyperexpanded clones declined; after one year, newly produced T cells mostly supplied diversity.

Details on this clonotype: The target antigen is unknown.

The TCR was taken from a boy in the first two years of life who had a stem cell transplant for acute myeloid leukemia, so the T cells may come from the graft donor. V gene TRBV6-2 or TRBV6-3 combines with J gene TRBJ2-5; maybe TRBD2 (6 bases). This specimen consisted of PBMCs, mostly from graft donor cells, obtained 360 days after TCRalphabeta/CD19-depleted stem cell transplant. The CDR3 DNA is TGTGCCAGCCTCGGGGGAGGCCAAGAGACCCAGTACTTC. Protein sequence: CASLGGGQETQYF.